One sample yielded the 25 T cell receptor beta chains listed below, sequenced in a study of CD4 T cells in relation to SARS-CoV-2 and coronaviruses. TCRdb's table, derived via immunoSEQ multiplex PCR, lists solely in-frame clones and lacks some. Here the sample spans some 30,000 clones, over 65% being singletons. No antigens are known for them. Before the COVID-19 pandemic, during about 2011-2019, CD4+ T cells were taken from unexposed donors. CD4+ T cells were isolated from the cells after more than 8 days of culture. Sample: CD4+ T cells from PBMCs, cultured in vitro. Receptors originate from a human donor in good health.

Here the CDR3 DNA reads TGTGCCAGCAGCTTAAGAGGGGCCTACGAGCAGTACTTC. This codes for CASSLRGAYEQYF. This chain connects TRBV7-8 to TRBJ2-7; D is perhaps TRBD1 or TRBD2 (5 bases each). This CDR3 is 13 amino acids long. V was trimmed by 2 bases and J by 2 bases, leaving 7 bases between them. Germline V CDR1 and CDR2: SGHVS, FQNEAQ.

The chain joins TRBV24-1 to TRBJ2-7; a possible D gene is TRBD1 (6 bases). Germline CDR1 and CDR2: KGHDR and SFDVKD. V was trimmed by 10 bases and J by 2 bases, leaving 17 bases between them. The CDR3 has 14 amino acids. CDR3 protein: CATTAGTMAYEQYF. CDR3 in DNA: TGTGCCACTACCGCCGGGACAATGGCCTACGAGCAGTACTTC.

The V and J genes are TRBV19 and TRBJ2-1; D gene uncertain. V lost 0 bases, J lost 2 bases, and 8 bases lay in between. The CDR3 is 15 amino acids. Germline values: CDR1 LNHDA, CDR2 SQIVND (reference sequence). The CDR3 sequence is CASSIDYQTYNEQFF. CDR3 nucleotide sequence: TGTGCCAGTAGTATAGACTACCAAACCTACAATGAGCAGTTCTTC.

V is TRBV9 and J is TRBJ2-5; D is possibly TRBD1 (6 bases). The V and J ends lost 3 bases and 5 bases respectively, with 17 bases between them. There are 15 residues in the CDR3. Germline V gene data show CDR1 as SGDLS and CDR2 as YYNGEE. The CDR3 DNA is TGTGCCAGCAGCGCATTGACAGGCCCAAGGGAGACCCAGTACTTC. Encoded protein: CASSALTGPRETQYF. Variable domain in full (rest from reference TRBV9 and TRBJ2-5): DSGVTQTPKHLITATGQRVTLRCSPRSGDLSVYWYQQSLDQGLQFLIQYYNGEERAKGNILERFSAQQFPDLHSELNLSSLELGDSALYFCASSALTGPRETQYFGPGTRLLVL.

This clone appeared a few times. This chain uses TRBV10-3 with TRBJ1-6; D is undetermined. Germline loops: CDR1 ENHRY, CDR2 SYGVKD. The CDR3 sequence is 13 residues long. V was pared by 5 bases and J by 5 bases, with 7 bases between. The chain's CDR3 is CAISRTHNSPLHF. CDR3 sequence (DNA): TGTGCCATCAGTCGGACTCATAATTCACCCCTCCACTTT.

This rearrangement joins TRBV27 to TRBJ2-3, with D possibly matching TRBD2 (5 bases). The CDR3 is 12 residues long. Looked up from germline, CDR1 is MNHEY and CDR2 is SMNVEV (reference sequence). The V and J ends lost 4 bases and 6 bases respectively, with 8 bases between them. This CDR3 reads CASSWAGDTQYF. The CDR3 coding sequence is TGTGCCAGCAGTTGGGCGGGTGATACGCAGTATTTT.

This chain joins TRBV30 and TRBJ2-5; TRBD2 matches at 7 bases. CDR1 GTSNPN and CDR2 SVGIG come from the germline V gene (reference sequence). CDR3 length: 15 amino acids. V dropped 2 bases and J dropped 5; count of bases not matched to a gene: 11. The CDR3 nucleotides read TGTGCCTGGAGTCCAGGGACTACCGGGGGGGAGACCCAGTACTTC. Translating gives CAWSPGTTGGETQYF.

This clone rates as large (0.1 to 1%). The rearrangement uses TRBV19 and TRBJ2-3; the match to TRBD2 covers 7 bases. CDR1 and CDR2 from the germline V gene are LNHDA and SQIVND (reference sequence). The CDR3 covers 12 residues. The V and J ends lost 11 bases and 6 bases, in that order; junction bases with no gene match: 8. In nucleotides, the CDR3 is TGTGCCTCCTGGGACTACATCGATACGCAGTATTTT. It translates to CASWDYIDTQYF.

The chain recombines TRBV6-2 or TRBV6-3 with TRBJ1-1; 10 positions match TRBD1. V gave up 6 bases and J gave up 0 bases; unmatched junction bases: 10. The germline CDR1 and CDR2 sequences are MNHEY and SVGEGT. This CDR3 contains 17 residues. CDR3 DNA: TGTGCCAGCAGGCCTGACAGGGGGCGCAGGATGAACACTGAAGCTTTCTTT. Its protein is CASRPDRGRRMNTEAFF.

This sequence joins TRBV9 and TRBJ1-1; perhaps TRBD1 as D (5 bases). V shed 3 bases and J shed 0 bases, with 12 bases lying between them. Germline V CDR1 and CDR2: SGDLS, YYNGEE. CDR3 size: 15 residues. The CDR3: CASSAGQAMNTEAFF. For the CDR3, the DNA is TGTGCCAGCAGCGCAGGACAAGCCATGAACACTGAAGCTTTCTTT.

The rearrangement uses TRBV7-2 and TRBJ2-1; D possibly corresponds to TRBD1 (5 bases). This CDR3 has 16 residues. V was clipped by 1 base and J by 8 bases, with 18 bases between them. The germline gives CDR1 SGHTA, CDR2 FQGNSA. CDR3 DNA sequence: TGTGCCAGCAGCTTAGGGTCGGCAGGGCCTCAGGATGAGCAGTTCTTC. As protein: CASSLGSAGPQDEQFF.

V usage is TRBV15 and J usage is TRBJ2-7, with D uncertain. The ends were cut back, 3 bases at V and 4 bases at J, with 13 bases in the middle. Germline V gene lookup returns CDR1 LNHNV and CDR2 YYDKDF (reference sequence). CDR3 size: 14 residues. DNA of the CDR3: TGTGCCACCAGCAGGAGCCGGCGCCGGTACGAGCAGTACTTC. Its protein product is CATSRSRRRYEQYF.

The chain uses TRBV5-1 and TRBJ1-1, with 8 bases fitting TRBD1. The ends lost 0 bases at V and 5 bases at J; junction bases unmatched: 9. Germline V gene data show CDR1 as SGHRS and CDR2 as YFSETQ. The CDR3 loop spans 16 amino acids. CDR3 DNA sequence: TGCGCCAGCAGCTTGGGGTCCAGGGGGCGTTGGACTGAAGCTTTCTTT. As protein: CASSLGSRGRWTEAFF.

The rearrangement joins TRBV19 to TRBJ1-1; 8 bases are shared with TRBD1. The V gene's germline CDR1 is LNHDA and CDR2 SQIVND (reference sequence). This CDR3 contains 17 residues. The V and J ends lost 3 bases and 1 base, in that order; junction bases with no gene match: 10. CDR3 nucleotide sequence: TGTGCCAGTAGTATGGGGGCAGGGGGCGCGGGGAACACTGAAGCTTTCTTT. It yields the protein CASSMGAGGAGNTEAFF.

The V call is TRBV7-2, the J call TRBJ2-7; a weak D match, TRBD1 (6 bases). The V end was cut by 2 bases, the J end by 5 bases, with 10 bases between. CDR3 length: 13 amino acids. CDR1 and CDR2 from the germline V gene are SGHTA and FQGNSA. CDR3 DNA: TGTGCCAGCAGCTTACAGGGGACCCACGAGCAGTACTTC. Protein product: CASSLQGTHEQYF.

This sequence joins TRBV19 and TRBJ1-2; D is ambiguous. Germline V gene lookup returns CDR1 LNHDA and CDR2 SQIVND (reference sequence). Trimming stripped 3 bases from V and 2 bases from J, with 16 bases between. The CDR3 length is 16 residues. CDR3 residues: CASSITTGDPNYGYTF. DNA for the CDR3: TGTGCCAGTAGTATTACCACCGGGGATCCAAACTATGGCTACACCTTC.

This sequence joins TRBV3-1 (or the pseudogene TRBV3-2) and TRBJ1-2; unclear D gene. The CDR3 contains 12 residues. The germline V gene has CDR1 LGHDT and CDR2 YNNKEL (reference sequence). V was trimmed by 1 base and J by 7 bases, leaving 7 bases between them. In DNA form, the CDR3 reads TGTGCCAGCAGCCAAGGTCGCGTTGGCTACACCTTC. It is translated as CASSQGRVGYTF.

The rearrangement uses TRBV9 and TRBJ2-1, with TRBD2 matching 13 bases. The germline V gene encodes CDR1 SGDLS and CDR2 YYNGEE. The CDR3 has 17 residues. Losses at the gene ends were 5 bases for V and 4 bases for J; bases not matched to a gene: 9. Here the CDR3 DNA reads TGTGCCAGCAGTCCTAGGACTAGCGGGGGCCTTTACAATGAGCAGTTCTTC. Its translation: CASSPRTSGGLYNEQFF.

The chain has TRBV30 and TRBJ1-1; unclear D gene. V was shortened by 2 bases and J by 0 bases, with 7 bases between the two germline ends. Germline CDR1 is GTSNPN and CDR2 is SVGIG (reference sequence). The CDR3 length is 13 residues. The CDR3 loop is CAWSNLLNTEAFF. The DNA of the CDR3 is TGTGCCTGGAGTAACCTCTTGAACACTGAAGCTTTCTTT.

The CDR3, as DNA: TGTGCCAGCAGTTGGACTAGCGTGGGGTACGAGCAGTACTTC. Amino acids: CASSWTSVGYEQYF. The gene calls are TRBV6-2 or TRBV6-3 and TRBJ2-7; 9 bases align to TRBD2. The CDR3 contains 14 residues. Germline V gives CDR1 MNHEY, CDR2 SVGEGT. Trimming took 4 bases from V and 4 from J; bases not matched to a gene: 5.

The chain uses TRBV5-1 and TRBJ2-5, with 7 bases aligning to TRBD2. The CDR3 is made up of 16 amino acids. Germline loops: CDR1 SGHRS, CDR2 YFSETQ. J lost 0 bases, V lost 3 bases, and 8 bases had no gene match. CDR3 DNA sequence: TGCGCCAGCAGCTCCGGGGGGACTTCGTACCAAGAGACCCAGTACTTC. It encodes CASSSGGTSYQETQYF.

The chain links TRBV5-1 to TRBJ1-2, with a possible D match to TRBD1 (5 bases). Looked up from germline, CDR1 is SGHRS and CDR2 is YFSETQ. The CDR3 totals 15 residues. V lost 4 bases, J lost 2 bases, and 15 bases lay in between. In nucleotides, the CDR3 is TGCGCCAGCAGCACATCGTCAGGGATCAACTATGGCTACACCTTC. Translated: CASSTSSGINYGYTF.

This clone has just one count. This chain joins TRBV7-2 and TRBJ1-1; TRBD1 might be the D (5 bases). Trimming cost V 6 bases and J 4 bases, with 15 bases left between them. There are 14 residues in the CDR3. Looked up from germline, CDR1 is SGHTA and CDR2 is FQGNSA. The CDR3 sequence is CASRTQTGGTEAFF. DNA for the CDR3: TGTGCCAGCAGGACACAAACGGGGGGCACTGAAGCTTTCTTT.

The gene calls are TRBV4-1 and TRBJ2-1, with 8 bases identical to TRBD2. Germline values: CDR1 MGHRA, CDR2 YSYEKL. The CDR3 runs to 17 residues. V lost 0 bases and J lost 3; bases outside the gene matches: 7. The CDR3 coding sequence is TGCGCCAGCAGCCAAGATCCGGCGGGGGGTAACTACAATGAGCAGTTCTTC. This sequence encodes CASSQDPAGGNYNEQFF.

The V and J genes are TRBV7-2 and TRBJ1-3; D gene unclear. Germline loops: CDR1 SGHTA, CDR2 FQGNSA. CDR3 size: 15 residues. V lost 2 bases and J lost 0, with 8 bases in between. This CDR3 is CASSLFAGSGNTIYF. DNA of the CDR3: TGTGCCAGCAGCTTATTCGCAGGCTCTGGAAACACCATATATTTT.